This record looks at one T cell receptor beta chain sequence and its context. Its antigen is currently unknown. The CDR3 extends over 13 amino acids. Trimming took 3 bases from V and 1 from J, leaving 9 bases between them. Germline V gene sequence: CDR1 DFQATT, CDR2 SNEGSKA (reference sequence). These data belong to a study of T cell responses to AZD1222 COVID-19 vaccine. The data were produced by immunoSEQ multiplex PCR, yet TCRdb's version contains in-frame clones alone and is incomplete. There are some 200,000 clones in the sample; around 93% occur only once, and approximately 1% lies in the top ten. Findings and caveats of the study: All repertoire sampling was performed exclusively after the peak T cell response. White British people made up most donors, females outnumbered males, and clonal diversity was possibly underestimated. Spike-wide coverage was observed for vaccine-associated CD4 TCRs, with dominant responses at 160-218 and 743-854.

The TCR was taken from an adult who received the AZD1222 COVID-19 vaccine. The specimen comprised peripheral blood, sampled 28 days after the second AZD1222 dose. V gene TRBV20-1 combines with J gene TRBJ1-1; no clear D. CDR3 nucleotide sequence: TGCAGTGCTAGTAGAGCAAGGAACACTGAAGCTTTCTTT. This codes for CSASRARNTEAFF.